The rows below give T cell receptor beta chains drawn from one sample of a study of blood T cell repertoires in COVID-19. Only in-frame clones appear in the TCRdb table, and some are missing; sequencing was by immunoSEQ multiplex PCR. The sample lists over 45,000 clones; about 77% were seen once. The source material was peripheral blood. All receptors derive from a human donor with active or convalescent COVID-19. The donor label of this sample is uncertain. Both conserved end residues are part of each CDR3. D genes are given only for firm matches. Size is stated for part of the rows, as once, few or many counts, or as a class when the clone is expanded.

J gene | D gene | clone size | V gene | CDR3 protein | CDR3 DNA
TRBJ2-7 | TRBD1 | NA | TRBV27 | CASNNSRDRCDYEQYF | TGTGCCAGCAATAATTCCCGGGACAGGTGTGACTACGAGCAGTACTTC
TRBJ2-5 | TRBD1 | NA | TRBV27 | CASSTGQGGFKATQYF | TGTGCCAGCAGTACAGGACAGGGGGGCTTCAAAGCGACCCAGTACTTC
TRBJ2-7 | NA | NA | TRBV6-6 | CASSYETPRSYEQYF | TGTGCCAGCAGTTACGAAACTCCTCGCTCCTACGAGCAGTACTTC
TRBJ2-7 | TRBD1 | NA | TRBV15 | CATSRDSRTGSNYEQYF | TGTGCCACCAGCAGAGATTCTCGGACAGGGTCGAACTACGAGCAGTACTTC
TRBJ1-2 | NA | few | TRBV10-3 | CAISEGGAIDYGYTF | TGTGCCATCAGTGAGGGGGGCGCGATAGACTATGGCTACACCTTC
TRBJ2-5 | NA | NA | TRBV30 | CAWRGGGSETQYF | TGTGCCTGGAGGGGGGGCGGGAGTGAGACCCAGTACTTC
TRBJ2-3 | NA | NA | TRBV11-3 | CASSLVSPGQGNTDTQYF | TGTGCCAGCAGCTTAGTTAGTCCGGGACAAGGGAACACAGATACGCAGTATTTT
TRBJ2-7 | NA | NA | TRBV11-1 | CASSFESYEQYF | TGTGCCAGCTCCTTCGAGTCCTACGAGCAGTACTTC
TRBJ2-2 | TRBD2 | NA | TRBV19 | CATIAGGDTGELFF | TGTGCCACCATAGCGGGAGGAGACACCGGGGAGCTGTTTTTT
TRBJ2-3 | TRBD2 | NA | TRBV7-3 | CASSLAGTSGRADTQYF | TGTGCCAGCAGCTTAGCCGGGACTAGCGGGAGGGCAGATACGCAGTATTTT
TRBJ2-7 | NA | NA | TRBV25-1 | CASSESGRGNYEQYF | TGTGCCAGCAGTGAATCGGGCCGAGGGAACTACGAGCAGTACTTC
TRBJ1-4 | NA | NA | TRBV5-1 | CASSVGGVANEKLFF | TGCGCCAGCAGCGTCGGAGGGGTGGCTAATGAAAAACTGTTTTTT
TRBJ1-2 | NA | NA | TRBV27 | CASSRQRSNGYTF | TGTGCCAGCTCTAGACAGAGATCAAATGGCTACACCTTC
TRBJ2-3 | NA | NA | TRBV5-1 | CASSLGSNTDTQYF | TGCGCCAGCAGCTTGGGCAGTAACACAGATACGCAGTATTTT
TRBJ2-5 | NA | NA | TRBV7-2 | CASSLGVGTQTQYF | TGTGCCAGCAGCTTAGGGGTCGGGACTCAGACCCAGTACTTC
TRBJ1-1 | NA | NA | TRBV12-3/TRBV12-4 | CASMRWNTEAFF | TGTGCCAGCATGCGGTGGAACACTGAAGCTTTCTTT
TRBJ1-4 | NA | NA | TRBV19 | CASSMRMEKLFF | TGTGCCAGTAGTATGCGGATGGAAAAACTGTTTTTT
TRBJ2-2 | TRBD2 | few | TRBV5-4 | CASSTGGETGELFF | TGTGCCAGCAGCACGGGGGGGGAAACCGGGGAGCTGTTTTTT
TRBJ2-1 | TRBD1 | NA | TRBV4-3 | CASSQVGQGKMAQFF | TGCGCCAGCAGCCAAGTAGGACAGGGGAAGATGGCGCAGTTCTTC
TRBJ2-1 | NA | NA | TRBV14 | CASSQVFPHEQFF | TGTGCCAGCAGCCAAGTCTTCCCCCATGAGCAGTTCTTC
TRBJ2-1 | TRBD2 | few | TRBV3-1/TRBV3-2 | CASSPRRLAGGPGRTEQFF | TGTGCCAGCAGTCCCCGGCGTCTAGCGGGAGGGCCCGGGAGGACTGAGCAGTTCTTC
TRBJ2-1 | TRBD2 | NA | TRBV19 | CASSLLAGGNNEQFF | TGTGCCAGTAGCCTCCTAGCGGGAGGGAACAATGAGCAGTTCTTC
TRBJ2-7 | TRBD1 | NA | TRBV24-1 | CATGQGEGEQYF | TGTGCCACCGGACAGGGGGAAGGCGAGCAGTACTTC
TRBJ1-2 | NA | NA | TRBV7-9 | CASSLRGPGYGYTF | TGTGCCAGCAGCTTAAGGGGTCCCGGCTATGGCTACACCTTC
TRBJ1-2 | NA | NA | TRBV24-1 | CATSDSMVAAIQGYTF | TGTGCCACCAGTGATTCAATGGTCGCTGCGATCCAAGGCTACACCTTC
TRBJ2-5 | TRBD2 | NA | TRBV30 | CAWRASGRAGETQYF | TGTGCCTGGAGGGCTAGCGGGAGGGCCGGGGAGACCCAGTACTTC
TRBJ1-2 | TRBD1 | NA | TRBV3-1/TRBV3-2 | CASSHDRGYNYGYTF | TGTGCCAGCAGCCACGACAGGGGGTACAACTATGGCTACACCTTC
TRBJ2-1 | TRBD2 | NA | TRBV5-1 | CASSLGLASDEQFF | TGCGCCAGCAGCTTGGGACTAGCGTCCGATGAGCAGTTCTTC
TRBJ2-7 | TRBD1 | NA | TRBV5-5 | CASSLARGQGTYEQYF | TGTGCCAGCAGCTTGGCCAGAGGACAGGGAACCTACGAGCAGTACTTC
TRBJ1-5 | NA | NA | TRBV5-1 | CASSSGRPDSQNQPQHF | TGCGCCAGCAGCTCTGGACGTCCGGACAGTCAGAATCAGCCCCAGCATTTT
TRBJ2-7 | TRBD2 | NA | TRBV4-2 | CASSQGSSASGIGEDEQYF | TGTGCCAGCAGCCAAGGGTCCAGCGCTAGCGGGATCGGGGAGGACGAGCAGTACTTC
TRBJ1-2 | NA | NA | TRBV5-1 | CASSSEGYGYTF | TGCGCCAGCAGCTCAGAGGGCTATGGCTACACCTTC
TRBJ2-2 | NA | NA | TRBV5-1 | CASSLADRSRGGELFF | TGCGCCAGCAGCTTAGCCGACAGGTCTCGAGGCGGGGAGCTGTTTTTT
TRBJ2-5 | TRBD2 | once | TRBV5-4 | CASSPGLATETQYF | TGTGCCAGCAGTCCGGGACTAGCGACAGAGACCCAGTACTTC
TRBJ1-2 | NA | NA | TRBV5-1 | CASSPGGSPVNYGYTF | TGCGCCAGCAGCCCGGGGGGGTCCCCGGTCAACTATGGCTACACCTTC
TRBJ2-7 | TRBD1 | NA | TRBV9 | CASSVEGAGEQYF | TGTGCCAGCAGCGTAGAGGGGGCAGGGGAGCAGTACTTC
TRBJ1-2 | NA | NA | TRBV5-4 | CASKREEGGYTF | TGTGCCAGCAAGAGGGAGGAGGGTGGCTACACCTTC
TRBJ1-2 | TRBD1 | NA | TRBV29-1 | CSVGTGGAGYGYTF | TGCAGCGTTGGTACAGGGGGCGCAGGCTATGGCTACACCTTC
TRBJ2-3 | TRBD2 | NA | TRBV6-5 | CASSRGTSGGDTQYF | TGTGCCAGCAGTCGAGGGACTAGCGGTGGGGATACGCAGTATTTT
TRBJ2-3 | TRBD2 | NA | TRBV7-9 | CASSLGGLASTDTQYF | TGTGCCAGCAGCTTAGGGGGACTAGCCAGCACAGATACGCAGTATTTT
TRBJ2-7 | TRBD2 | NA | TRBV23-1 | CASSQSRAGAHEQYF | TGCGCCAGCAGTCAATCACGAGCGGGAGCCCACGAGCAGTACTTC
TRBJ2-2 | NA | NA | TRBV15 | CATSPDSKSTGELFF | TGTGCCACCAGTCCGGACAGTAAAAGCACCGGGGAGCTGTTTTTT
TRBJ2-2 | TRBD1 | few | TRBV10-1 | CASSEATGAGTGELFF | TGCGCCAGCAGTGAGGCTACAGGGGCGGGCACCGGGGAGCTGTTTTTT
TRBJ1-2 | TRBD1 | few | TRBV14 | CASSQDLGQGAYGYTF | TGTGCCAGCAGCCAAGATTTGGGGCAGGGGGCCTATGGCTACACCTTC
TRBJ2-5 | NA | NA | TRBV5-6 | CASSLGQDQETQYF | TGTGCCAGCAGCTTGGGACAGGACCAAGAGACCCAGTACTTC
TRBJ1-1 | TRBD1 | few | TRBV10-2 | CASRDGQGGKSEAFF | TGCGCCAGCAGAGACGGACAGGGAGGGAAATCTGAAGCTTTCTTT
TRBJ2-1 | TRBD2 | once | TRBV5-1 | CASSPVAASGSNEQFF | TGCGCCAGCAGCCCGGTGGCGGCTAGCGGGAGTAATGAGCAGTTCTTC
TRBJ2-7 | TRBD2 | NA | TRBV24-1 | CATSPSGKARSYEQYF | TGTGCCACCAGTCCTAGCGGGAAGGCGCGCTCCTACGAGCAGTACTTC
TRBJ1-4 | NA | NA | TRBV18 | CASSPPRGYNEKLFF | TGTGCCAGCTCACCACCGAGGGGGTACAATGAAAAACTGTTTTTT